These T cell receptor beta chains were read from a single sample in a study of T cells in localized non-small cell lung cancer. The table came from immunoSEQ multiplex PCR; TCRdb's copy has only in-frame clones and leaves some out. The sample carries over 45,000 clones, 80% to 90% recorded once. The source was peripheral blood, collected before any cancer treatment. These receptors all come from a man aged 35-69 years with stage I squamous cell lung carcinoma. Both conserved end residues are part of each CDR3. The D gene is left open where the match is weak. The size of a clone is reported for some rows only, either as once, few or many, or as a class for expanded clones.

.	TRBD2	TRBV27	TRBJ2-7	TGTGCCAGCACGGACGGGACTAGCTACGAGCAGTACTTC	CASTDGTSYEQYF
.	TRBD2	TRBV9	TRBJ2-1	TGTGCCAGCAGCTCCTCCGGGACTAGCGCCTACAATGAGCAGTTCTTC	CASSSSGTSAYNEQFF
.	TRBD2	TRBV4-2	TRBJ2-3	TGTGCCAGCAGCCAAGATCCTAGCGGCCCTAGGAGAGATACGCAGTATTTT	CASSQDPSGPRRDTQYF
.	.	TRBV6-1	TRBJ2-5	TGTGCCAGCAAACTTGACCTCCCACCAGAGACCCAGTACTTC	CASKLDLPPETQYF
.	.	TRBV25-1	TRBJ1-5	TGTGCCAGCAGCCTTACCGATCAGCCCCAGCATTTT	CASSLTDQPQHF
.	.	TRBV7-9	TRBJ1-1	TGTGCCAGCAGCCCCGGGGGCGGGACTGAAGCTTTCTTT	CASSPGGGTEAFF
.	.	TRBV5-1	TRBJ1-5	TGCGCCAGCAGCTTGGGGGATTCGAGCAATCAGCCCCAGCATTTT	CASSLGDSSNQPQHF
.	TRBD1	TRBV28	TRBJ1-5	TGTGCCAGCAGTTTTGGACAGGGTCGGCCCCAGCATTTT	CASSFGQGRPQHF
.	.	TRBV5-1	TRBJ2-7	TGCGCCAGCAGCTTGAGGGGGGGCTACGAGCAGTACTTC	CASSLRGGYEQYF
few	.	TRBV9	TRBJ2-7	TGTGCCAGCAGCGCCGCGGATGCCGCATCCTACGAGCAGTACTTC	CASSAADAASYEQYF
.	.	TRBV7-8	TRBJ2-5	TGTGCCAGCAGCTTCGGACGCCTCCAAGAGACCCAGTACTTC	CASSFGRLQETQYF
.	.	TRBV11-3	TRBJ2-1	TGTGCCAGCAGCTTAGGGTTAGGTATTGAGCAGTTCTTC	CASSLGLGIEQFF
.	.	TRBV21-1	TRBJ2-7	TGTGCCAGCAGCAAAGTTGGTAAGGGGCCTTCCTACGAGCAGTACTTC	CASSKVGKGPSYEQYF
.	.	TRBV7-9	TRBJ2-3	TGTGCCAGCAGCCCGCCCTCTATGGATACGCAGTATTTT	CASSPPSMDTQYF
.	TRBD2	TRBV9	TRBJ2-1	TGTGCCAGCAGCGTTGCTAGCGGGGCCCAAAGTTCCTACAATGAGCAGTTCTTC	CASSVASGAQSSYNEQFF
.	TRBD1	TRBV4-3	TRBJ2-3	TGCGCCAGCAGCCGAGCCCCGACAGGGTTAGGGACAGATACGCAGTATTTT	CASSRAPTGLGTDTQYF
.	.	TRBV5-1	TRBJ1-2	TGCGCCAGCAGAATAATTTCAGGGAGTGGCTACACCTTC	CASRIISGSGYTF
.	TRBD2	TRBV30	TRBJ2-1	TGTGCCTGGAGTGGTCGTCTCGGACTAGCGGGATCACCGGGGCAGCAGTTCTTC	CAWSGRLGLAGSPGQQFF
.	.	TRBV7-2	TRBJ1-4	TGTGCCAGCAGCTTATATGACAGACCTAATGAAAAACTGTTTTTT	CASSLYDRPNEKLFF
once	.	TRBV7-3	TRBJ2-7	TGTGCCAGCAGCTTGAACCCCGGGGCCTACTACGAGCAGTACTTC	CASSLNPGAYYEQYF
.	TRBD1	TRBV4-2	TRBJ1-2	TGTGCCAGCAGCCACGAAGACAGGGGGGGCTATGGCTACACCTTC	CASSHEDRGGYGYTF
.	.	TRBV10-3	TRBJ1-1	TGTGCCATCAGCCAGAGGGGGGGTACCAACACTGAAGCTTTCTTT	CAISQRGGTNTEAFF
.	.	TRBV6-6	TRBJ2-5	TGTGCCAGCAGTTACTTGGCCCTAAGACAAGAGACCCAGTACTTC	CASSYLALRQETQYF
once	.	TRBV7-2	TRBJ1-2	TGTGCCAGCAGCTTAGCAGGGTCCGGCTACACCTTC	CASSLAGSGYTF
.	TRBD2	TRBV29-1	TRBJ2-1	TGCAGCGTAGCTTTAGCGGGAGAGCAGTTCTTC	CSVALAGEQFF
.	.	TRBV28	TRBJ2-7	TGTGCCAGCACGTTGCCGGGCTACGAGCAGTACTTC	CASTLPGYEQYF
.	.	TRBV9	TRBJ2-1	TGTGCCAGCAGCGTAGCGGGAGTGCTGGGTGAGCAGTTCTTC	CASSVAGVLGEQFF
.	.	TRBV4-1	TRBJ1-2	TGCGCCAGCAGCCCCCGCCCCGACAGCTTCTCTTCAGCTAACTATGGCTACACCTTC	CASSPRPDSFSSANYGYTF
.	.	TRBV7-8	TRBJ2-5	TGTGCCAGCAGCCCGCTGATAGGATCCATCTCGGGAGAGACCCAGTACTTC	CASSPLIGSISGETQYF
.	TRBD1	TRBV19	TRBJ2-2	TGTGCCAGTAGTATGACCGGTGTTACCGGGACAGGGAAGAACACCGGGGAGCTGTTTTTT	CASSMTGVTGTGKNTGELFF
.	TRBD1	TRBV30	TRBJ1-4	TGTGCCTCGGGACAGCCCCTACAAAAACTGTTTTTT	CASGQPLQKLFF
.	TRBD1	TRBV15	TRBJ2-7	TGTGCCACCAGCAGAGAGACAGGGACCTACGAGCAGTACTTC	CATSRETGTYEQYF
.	.	TRBV7-3	TRBJ2-5	TGTGCCAGCAGCCCTCGGGCTGGGTGGGAGACCCAGTACTTC	CASSPRAGWETQYF
few	.	TRBV28	TRBJ1-3	TGTGCCACCTTAAGGACGGTCGGAAACACCATATATTTT	CATLRTVGNTIYF
.	TRBD1	TRBV6-6	TRBJ1-1	TGTGCCAGCAGCTTACGGGCGACAGGGAAGAACACTGAAGCTTTCTTT	CASSLRATGKNTEAFF
.	.	TRBV27	TRBJ2-4	TGTGCCAGCAGCCCTGGGTCCGCCCCAGCCAAAAACATTCAGTACTTC	CASSPGSAPAKNIQYF
.	.	TRBV5-1	TRBJ2-1	TGCGCCAGCAGCCTGGCTGGTAATGAGCAGTTCTTC	CASSLAGNEQFF
.	.	TRBV29-1	TRBJ1-1	TGCAGCCCTACCAGGGACGGCACTGAAGCTTTCTTT	CSPTRDGTEAFF
.	.	TRBV11-2	TRBJ2-1	TGTGCCAGCAGCTCCCGTTTGGGGGAGAGCAATGAGCAGTTCTTC	CASSSRLGESNEQFF
.	TRBD1	TRBV7-2	TRBJ1-1	TGTGCCAGCAGCAGCCGACAGGGCTTGTACACTGAAGCTTTCTTT	CASSSRQGLYTEAFF
.	.	TRBV5-1	TRBJ2-7	TGCGCCAGCAGCTTGGAACCCCAAGGGTCCTACGAGCAGTACTTC	CASSLEPQGSYEQYF
.	.	TRBV30	TRBJ2-1	TGTGCCTGGAGTGTACTAGGGGGAGCAGACTACAATGAGCAGTTCTTC	CAWSVLGGADYNEQFF
.	TRBD2	TRBV18	TRBJ2-1	TGTGCCAGCTCTGACAGCAAAAGAGCGGGATGGGACAATGAGCAGTTCTTC	CASSDSKRAGWDNEQFF
.	.	TRBV18	TRBJ2-2	TGTGCCAGCTCATCCTCCAGTGGACGGGTCTCCCCCGGGGAGCTGTTTTTT	CASSSSSGRVSPGELFF
.	.	TRBV7-9	TRBJ2-1	TGTGCCAGCAGCTCCACAGGGTTCGAGCAGTTCTTC	CASSSTGFEQFF
.	.	TRBV7-2	TRBJ2-2	TGTGCCAGCAGCTTAACGGTGGCTGCGCACACCGGGGAGCTGTTTTTT	CASSLTVAAHTGELFF
.	.	TRBV15	TRBJ2-1	TGTGCCACCAGCCGCGCGGAGGGATCCTACAATGAGCAGTTCTTC	CATSRAEGSYNEQFF
.	TRBD1	TRBV4-2	TRBJ2-3	TGTGCCAGCAGCGACCGACAGGGGCCCACAGATACGCAGTATTTT	CASSDRQGPTDTQYF
.	TRBD2	TRBV27	TRBJ2-1	TGTGCCACCAGACTAGCGAAAAGGAGTGAGCAGTTCTTC	CATRLAKRSEQFF
once	TRBD2	TRBV15	TRBJ2-7	TGTGCCACCAGCAGCACTAGCGGACCTTCCTCCTACGAGCAGTACTTC	CATSSTSGPSSYEQYF
.	TRBD2	TRBV11-2	TRBJ2-7	TGTGCCAGCAGCCCATTAGCGGGAGACGAAGCTCGGTACTTC	CASSPLAGDEARYF
.	.	TRBV25-1	TRBJ1-6	TGTGCCTGCCGACAGGCGGGAAATTCACCCCTCCACTTT	CACRQAGNSPLHF
.	TRBD1	TRBV6-1	TRBJ1-3	TGTGCCAGCAGTGAATCGAAGGGGGCCTACTCTGGAAACACCATATATTTT	CASSESKGAYSGNTIYF
.	TRBD1	TRBV7-2	TRBJ1-2	TGTGCCAGCAGCTTTCTAGGACAGGGGGATGGAGGCTACACCTTC	CASSFLGQGDGGYTF